The clone carrying this T cell receptor (beta chain) was counted a few times. Investigators reverse transcribed all isolated RNA, so they sequenced expressed TCRB transcripts. Method: immunoSEQ multiplex PCR; TCRdb's copy keeps in-frame clones and lacks some. Of 110,000 to 150,000 clones listed, 6.9% are singletons. The CDR3 consists of 15 residues. The V segment lost 4 bases and the J segment 3 bases; nucleotides outside the gene matches: 11. Germline loops: CDR1 GTSNPN, CDR2 SVGIG (reference sequence). This specimen belongs to a study of beta chain features in type 1 diabetes. This rearrangement joins TRBV30 to TRBJ2-7, with TRBD2 matching over 8 bases. The sequence came from a woman in her 30s in good health. Sequencing was performed on central memory CD4+ T cells from blood. The DNA of the CDR3 is TGTGCCTGGATTCCCCCAGGTAGCGGGGTCTACGAGCAGTACTTC. Encoded protein: CAWIPPGSGVYEQYF. The whole variable domain, filled in from reference TRBV30 and TRBJ2-7, reads SQTIHQWPATLVQPVGSPLSLECTVEGTSNPNLYWYRQAAGRGLQLLFYSVGIGQISSEVPQNLSASRPQDRQFILSSKKLLLSDSGFYLCAWIPPGSGVYEQYFGPGTRLTVT.